This record covers a single T cell receptor beta chain. This record belongs to a study of blood T cell repertoires in COVID-19. Study summary: Samples representing acute and convalescent COVID-19 were sourced from the United States, Italy and Spain. PBMCs, B-cell-depleted T cells, or T cells provided the cDNA or gDNA that made up the material.

In the original workflow: Amplified reference gene primers provided the basis for estimating nucleated cell counts. The protocol was immunoSEQ multiplex PCR, while the TCRdb copy is restricted to in-frame clones and leaves out a portion. That table furnishes V, J and clone size, whereas the DNA furnished D and trimming. The sample shows around 30,000 clones, approximately 90% of them seen only once. The CDR3 loop spans 14 amino acids. Trimming stripped 4 bases from V and 3 bases from J, with 11 bases between. Germline V gene sequence: CDR1 MNHEY, CDR2 SVGAGI. Sample: peripheral blood. The chain couples TRBV6-5 to TRBJ2-3; no reliable D call. This sequence was found in a human donor in a cohort sampled during active COVID-19. This CDR3 reads CASSWNRWTDTQYF. The CDR3 DNA sequence: TGTGCCAGCAGTTGGAACAGATGGACAGATACGCAGTATTTT.